The rows below give T cell receptor beta chains drawn from one sample of a study of T-cell reconstitution after alpha-beta-depleted transplantation in children. TCRdb used MiXCR to reprocess the PCR reads, holding one entry per CDR3 protein. The profile shows around 300,000 distinct CDR3 sequences, 11% of them singletons. The sequences come from peripheral blood, collected 180 days after TCRalphabeta/CD19-depleted stem cell transplant. The receptors originated from a male patient under 10 years old who had a stem cell transplant for chronic granulomatous disease, so the T cells may come from the graft donor. CDR3s include the opening cysteine and the closing phenylalanine or tryptophan. A D gene is named only where the DNA matches it firmly. Clone sizes are given selectively: once, few, many, or a class where the clone is expanded.

d_gene: NA; abundance: NA; j_gene: TRBJ1-1; v_gene: TRBV9; CDR3nt: TGTGCCAGCAGCCCCCGCTCTGAAGCTTTCTTT; CDR3aa: CASSPRSEAFF
d_gene: NA; abundance: NA; j_gene: TRBJ1-1; v_gene: TRBV2; CDR3nt: TGTGCCAGCGTTCCAGGGCGGACTGAAGCTTTCTTT; CDR3aa: CASVPGRTEAFF
d_gene: NA; abundance: few; j_gene: TRBJ2-5; v_gene: TRBV2; CDR3nt: TGTGCCAGCAGTGAAGCGGAGACCCAGTACTTC; CDR3aa: CASSEAETQYF
d_gene: NA; abundance: many; j_gene: TRBJ2-6; v_gene: TRBV28; CDR3nt: TGTGCCAGCAGTTTAGGCGGGTGGGAGGCCCGAAAAAGAGGGTCTGGGGCCAACGTCCTGACTTTC; CDR3aa: CASSLGGWEARKRGSGANVLTF
d_gene: NA; abundance: many; j_gene: TRBJ1-5; v_gene: TRBV7-2; CDR3nt: TGTGCCAGCAGCTCGGGGGTGGGGACCCAGCATTTT; CDR3aa: CASSSGVGTQHF
d_gene: NA; abundance: many; j_gene: TRBJ2-1; v_gene: TRBV24-1; CDR3nt: TGTGCCACCAGTCCCCCGCGGGCCTCCTACAATGAGCAGTTCTTC; CDR3aa: CATSPPRASYNEQFF
d_gene: TRBD2; abundance: many; j_gene: TRBJ2-1; v_gene: TRBV7-9; CDR3nt: TGTGCCAGCAGCTCCCCGCTGGGGGGGGGAAGGGACAATGAGCAGTTCTTC; CDR3aa: CASSSPLGGGRDNEQFF
d_gene: NA; abundance: many; j_gene: TRBJ2-1; v_gene: TRBV20-1; CDR3nt: TGCAGTGCCTCGTCTAGGACCAATGAGCAGTTCTTC; CDR3aa: CSASSRTNEQFF
d_gene: NA; abundance: few; j_gene: TRBJ1-5; v_gene: TRBV6-4; CDR3nt: TGTGCCAGCAGACGACAGGCTAGCAATCAGCCCCAGCATTTT; CDR3aa: CASRRQASNQPQHF
d_gene: NA; abundance: many; j_gene: TRBJ2-3; v_gene: TRBV5-1; CDR3nt: TGCGCCAGCAGCGGGGCAGATACGCAGTATTTT; CDR3aa: CASSGADTQYF
d_gene: NA; abundance: many; j_gene: TRBJ2-7; v_gene: TRBV4-1; CDR3nt: TGCGCCAGCAGCCAAGATAGAGGCAGGGGCCAAACCTACGAGCAGTACTTC; CDR3aa: CASSQDRGRGQTYEQYF
d_gene: NA; abundance: NA; j_gene: TRBJ2-6; v_gene: TRBV6-1; CDR3nt: TGTGCCAGCGGCGATGGCAACTCTGGGGCCAACGTCCTGACTTTC; CDR3aa: CASGDGNSGANVLTF
d_gene: NA; abundance: many; j_gene: TRBJ2-5; v_gene: TRBV9; CDR3nt: TGTGCCAGCAGCGTACGGTGGGACCAAGAGACCCAGTACTTC; CDR3aa: CASSVRWDQETQYF
d_gene: NA; abundance: many; j_gene: TRBJ1-2; v_gene: TRBV29-1; CDR3nt: TGCAGCGTTGAAGTGGGGCGTAGGGATGGCTACACCTTC; CDR3aa: CSVEVGRRDGYTF
d_gene: TRBD1; abundance: many; j_gene: TRBJ2-1; v_gene: TRBV19; CDR3nt: TGTGCCAGTAGTATGTTTACGACAGGGGGCAATGAGCAGTTCTTC; CDR3aa: CASSMFTTGGNEQFF
d_gene: NA; abundance: many; j_gene: TRBJ2-1; v_gene: TRBV7-3; CDR3nt: TGTGCCAGCAGCCCCTACAACCGGCCACATGAGCAGTTCTTC; CDR3aa: CASSPYNRPHEQFF
d_gene: NA; abundance: NA; j_gene: TRBJ2-5; v_gene: TRBV28; CDR3nt: TGTGCCAGCAAACAGGGAGCGTGGGAGACCCAGTACTTC; CDR3aa: CASKQGAWETQYF
d_gene: NA; abundance: many; j_gene: TRBJ1-2; v_gene: TRBV2; CDR3nt: TGTGCCAGCAGACAGGGTGGGGATGGCTACACCTTC; CDR3aa: CASRQGGDGYTF
d_gene: TRBD2; abundance: many; j_gene: TRBJ2-1; v_gene: TRBV6-1; CDR3nt: TGTGCCAGCAGCGTAGCGGGAGCCTACAATGAGCAGTTCTTC; CDR3aa: CASSVAGAYNEQFF
d_gene: TRBD2; abundance: NA; j_gene: TRBJ2-7; v_gene: TRBV19; CDR3nt: TGTGCCAGTAGCACCGGGACTAACTACGAGCAGTACTTC; CDR3aa: CASSTGTNYEQYF
d_gene: NA; abundance: many; j_gene: TRBJ1-1; v_gene: TRBV18; CDR3nt: TGTGCCAGCTCACCCCGACAGGTTTGGAACACTGAAGCTTTCTTT; CDR3aa: CASSPRQVWNTEAFF
d_gene: NA; abundance: many; j_gene: TRBJ1-5; v_gene: TRBV20-1; CDR3nt: TGCAGTGCTAGAGATCCCAGCCACCATCAGCCCCAGCATTTT; CDR3aa: CSARDPSHHQPQHF
d_gene: TRBD1; abundance: many; j_gene: TRBJ1-1; v_gene: TRBV12-3/TRBV12-4; CDR3nt: TGTGCCAGCAGTTTAAGCAGGGGGCATACTGAAGCTTTCTTT; CDR3aa: CASSLSRGHTEAFF
d_gene: NA; abundance: many; j_gene: TRBJ2-6; v_gene: TRBV19; CDR3nt: TGTGCCAGTATCCCGATTCCTGGGGCCAACGTCCTGACTTTC; CDR3aa: CASIPIPGANVLTF
d_gene: TRBD1; abundance: many; j_gene: TRBJ2-1; v_gene: TRBV20-1; CDR3nt: TGCAGTGCCATACGACAGGGAATCAATGAGCAGTTCTTC; CDR3aa: CSAIRQGINEQFF
d_gene: TRBD1; abundance: few; j_gene: TRBJ2-7; v_gene: TRBV25-1; CDR3nt: TGTGCCACCAGGTCCCGGGACAGGGGATTCTACGAGCAGTACTTC; CDR3aa: CATRSRDRGFYEQYF
d_gene: NA; abundance: many; j_gene: TRBJ2-7; v_gene: TRBV5-1; CDR3nt: TGCGCCAGCCGCCCCGGACTCGACTCCTACGAGCAGTACTTC; CDR3aa: CASRPGLDSYEQYF
d_gene: TRBD2; abundance: many; j_gene: TRBJ2-3; v_gene: TRBV6-1; CDR3nt: TGTGCCAGCAGCCATAAGCGGGATGCCCCAGATACGCAGTATTTT; CDR3aa: CASSHKRDAPDTQYF
d_gene: NA; abundance: NA; j_gene: TRBJ2-5; v_gene: TRBV18; CDR3nt: TGTGCCAGCTCACCATTAGAAGAGACCCAGTACTTC; CDR3aa: CASSPLEETQYF
d_gene: NA; abundance: many; j_gene: TRBJ1-1; v_gene: TRBV5-1; CDR3nt: TGCGCCAGCAGCTTGCCAGGCCAGACTGAAGCTTTCTTT; CDR3aa: CASSLPGQTEAFF
d_gene: TRBD1; abundance: few; j_gene: TRBJ1-5; v_gene: TRBV7-2; CDR3nt: TGTGCCAGCAGCTTACAACAGGGGAGCAATCAGCCCCAGCATTTT; CDR3aa: CASSLQQGSNQPQHF
d_gene: TRBD1; abundance: NA; j_gene: TRBJ2-1; v_gene: TRBV10-3; CDR3nt: TGTGCCATCAGTGAGTCAGGGACAGGGAAATACAATGAGCAGTTCTTC; CDR3aa: CAISESGTGKYNEQFF
d_gene: NA; abundance: many; j_gene: TRBJ1-2; v_gene: TRBV7-8; CDR3nt: TGTGCCAGCAGCTTCTCCATGAAAACAGGAGGTGGCTACACCTTC; CDR3aa: CASSFSMKTGGGYTF
d_gene: NA; abundance: many; j_gene: TRBJ1-2; v_gene: TRBV28; CDR3nt: TGTGCCAGCAGTTTATGCACAGCGCCTTCCCTTATGCCCTGTCGAAACACCTTC; CDR3aa: CASSLCTAPSLMPCRNTF
d_gene: TRBD1; abundance: NA; j_gene: TRBJ2-4; v_gene: TRBV18; CDR3nt: TGTGCCAGCTCACCGACAGGGGAAGGCATTCAGTACTTC; CDR3aa: CASSPTGEGIQYF
d_gene: NA; abundance: many; j_gene: TRBJ2-5; v_gene: TRBV28; CDR3nt: TGTGCCAGCAGTCCTCAACGGTTGGCCCAGTACTTC; CDR3aa: CASSPQRLAQYF
d_gene: NA; abundance: many; j_gene: TRBJ2-6; v_gene: TRBV20-1; CDR3nt: TGCAGTGCTAGAGGAGGGACTGGGGCCAACGTCCTGACTTTC; CDR3aa: CSARGGTGANVLTF
d_gene: NA; abundance: few; j_gene: TRBJ1-4; v_gene: TRBV12-3/TRBV12-4; CDR3nt: TGTGCCAGCAGTTTAGCGGGGGGAGGAAAACTGTTTTTT; CDR3aa: CASSLAGGGKLFF
d_gene: NA; abundance: many; j_gene: TRBJ1-5; v_gene: TRBV20-1; CDR3nt: TGCAGTGCTAGATTACCGGGGGTGAGGAGCAATCAGCCCCAGCATTTT; CDR3aa: CSARLPGVRSNQPQHF
d_gene: NA; abundance: many; j_gene: TRBJ2-5; v_gene: TRBV25-1; CDR3nt: TGTGCCAGCAGTGAAGTGAAGGGTGAAGAGACCCAGTACTTC; CDR3aa: CASSEVKGEETQYF
d_gene: NA; abundance: medium-sized; j_gene: TRBJ2-5; v_gene: TRBV10-3; CDR3nt: TGTGCCATCAGCCCACAGGACCGGGGGACCCAGTACTTC; CDR3aa: CAISPQDRGTQYF
d_gene: NA; abundance: many; j_gene: TRBJ2-1; v_gene: TRBV5-1; CDR3nt: TGCGCCAGCAGCTCCCACGGAAAGGATGAGCAGTTCTTC; CDR3aa: CASSSHGKDEQFF
d_gene: NA; abundance: many; j_gene: TRBJ2-1; v_gene: TRBV29-1; CDR3nt: TGCAGCGTTGAGCGTTACAATGAGCAGTTCTTC; CDR3aa: CSVERYNEQFF
d_gene: NA; abundance: many; j_gene: TRBJ2-7; v_gene: TRBV5-1; CDR3nt: TGCGCCAGCAGCTTGAATTCTGCCGCTGGGCAGTACTTC; CDR3aa: CASSLNSAAGQYF
d_gene: TRBD1; abundance: many; j_gene: TRBJ2-6; v_gene: TRBV28; CDR3nt: TGTGCCAGCAGTTCCGTCCGGGACAGCTTTGGCTCTGGGGCCAACGTCCTGACTTTC; CDR3aa: CASSSVRDSFGSGANVLTF
d_gene: NA; abundance: many; j_gene: TRBJ2-5; v_gene: TRBV20-1; CDR3nt: TGCAGTGCTAGAGGTAGAATCCAAGAGACCCAGTACTTC; CDR3aa: CSARGRIQETQYF
d_gene: NA; abundance: many; j_gene: TRBJ2-1; v_gene: TRBV6-2/TRBV6-3; CDR3nt: TGTGCCAGCAGTTATTGGGGAAACCAAGGCAATGAGCAGTTCTTC; CDR3aa: CASSYWGNQGNEQFF